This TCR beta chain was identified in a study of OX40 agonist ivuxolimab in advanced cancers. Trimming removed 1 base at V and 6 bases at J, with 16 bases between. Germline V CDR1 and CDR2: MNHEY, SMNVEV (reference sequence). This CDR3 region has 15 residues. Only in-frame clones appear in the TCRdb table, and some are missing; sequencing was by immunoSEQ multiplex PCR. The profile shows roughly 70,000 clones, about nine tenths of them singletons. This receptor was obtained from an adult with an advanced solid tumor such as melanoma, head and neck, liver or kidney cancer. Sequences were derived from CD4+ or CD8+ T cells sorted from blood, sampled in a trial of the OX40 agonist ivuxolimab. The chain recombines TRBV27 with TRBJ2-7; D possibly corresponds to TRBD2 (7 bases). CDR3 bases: TGTGCCAGCAGTTTATTTGCGGGGGCTCCCCTCGAGCAGTACTTC. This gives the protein CASSLFAGAPLEQYF.